This entry lists 32 T cell receptor beta chains sequenced from one sample in a study of CD8+CD57+ T cells in acquired aplastic anemia. Genomic DNA served as template for TCR beta VDJ and CDR3 profiling. Via MiXCR, TCRdb re-called the reads, giving one row per CDR3 protein. Here the sample spans 65,000 or so distinct CDR3 sequences, about 50% being singletons. The sample consisted of sorted CD4+, CD8+, or CD8+CD57+ T cells (not recorded which) from PBMCs. The receptors were gathered from a human donor in good health, serving as a control.

The chain uses TRBV7-2 and TRBJ2-7; D gene ambiguous. CDR3 size: 14 residues. Germline V gene lookup returns CDR1 SGHTA and CDR2 FQGNSA. The ends were cut back, 0 bases at V and 0 bases at J, with 6 bases in the middle. The CDR3 coding sequence is TGTGCCAGCAGCTTAGCGTCGAGCTCCTACGAGCAGTACTTC. The encoded protein is CASSLASSSYEQYF.

The chain joins TRBV5-1 to TRBJ1-2; 7 bases are shared with TRBD1. The CDR3 is 14 residues long. Germline trimming cut 0 bases from V and 2 bases from J; bases unmatched to any gene: 1. Germline V CDR1 and CDR2: SGHRS, YFSETQ. CDR3 sequence reads: CASSLEGQNYGYTF. DNA for the CDR3: TGCGCCAGCAGCTTGGAGGGACAGAACTATGGCTACACCTTC.

This clonotype was found many times. The chain combines TRBV12-3 or TRBV12-4 with TRBJ2-7, with D unresolved. The CDR3 covers 11 residues. Deletions cut 4 bases from V and 3 bases from J, with 4 bases between. The CDR3 loop is CASSYGYEQYF. CDR3 sequence (DNA): TGTGCCAGCAGTTACGGCTACGAGCAGTACTTC.

The sample holds one count of this clonotype. The rearrangement uses TRBV2 and TRBJ2-5, with TRBD1 matching 9 bases. V shed 6 bases and J 4 bases; nucleotides not matched to a gene: 9. CDR3 size: 15 residues. Per the germline V gene, CDR1 is SNHLY and CDR2 is FYNNEI. In DNA form, the CDR3 reads TGTGCCAGCAGGGTAGGACAGGGGTTTCGAGAGACCCAGTACTTC. As protein: CASRVGQGFRETQYF.

This rearrangement joins TRBV19 to TRBJ1-3, with D unresolved. This CDR3 has 15 residues. Germline CDR1 reads LNHDA; CDR2 reads SQIVND (reference sequence). Trimming shortened V by 7 bases and J by 2 bases, and 15 bases separated the two germline ends. CDR3 in amino acids: CASMLGSAAGNTIYF. For the CDR3, the DNA is TGTGCCAGTATGTTAGGCAGTGCGGCTGGAAACACCATATATTTT.

The CDR3 bases are TGTGCCAGCAGTAGGGGACAGGGGTCAAAAGAGACCCAGTACTTC. Amino acid sequence: CASSRGQGSKETQYF. V is TRBV2 and J is TRBJ2-5, with 10 bases lining up with TRBD1. V shed 5 bases and J 3 bases; nucleotides not matched to a gene: 6. The germline CDR1 and CDR2 sequences are SNHLY and FYNNEI. The length of the CDR3 is 15 residues.

This clonotype ranks as medium-sized (0.01 to 0.1%). The chain is built from TRBV7-9 and TRBJ1-5; D may be TRBD1 (6 bases). V was clipped by 5 bases and J by 6 bases, with 11 bases between them. The germline V gene has CDR1 SEHNR and CDR2 FQNEAQ (reference sequence). The CDR3 consists of 13 residues. The chain's CDR3 is CASSREGGQPQHF. CDR3 DNA sequence: TGTGCCAGCAGCCGGGAGGGGGGTCAGCCCCAGCATTTT.

The chain has TRBV2 and TRBJ2-1, with 8 bases aligning to TRBD1. This CDR3 has 15 residues. J gave up 6 bases and V 9 bases, and 13 bases lay outside the gene matches. Germline V gene lookup returns CDR1 SNHLY and CDR2 FYNNEI. CDR3 protein: CARTPPGTGINEQFF. The CDR3 region has the DNA TGTGCCAGGACCCCCCCCGGGACAGGCATCAATGAGCAGTTCTTC.

Turning to this clonotype: Germline and junction disagree at one end, which may indicate a read error. The chain is built from TRBV9 and TRBJ2-7; D assignment may be TRBD1 or TRBD2 (5 bases each). Germline CDR1 SGDLS, CDR2 YYNGEE. The length of the CDR3 is 15 residues. CDR3 DNA: TGTGCCAGCAGCAAATTACCGGGACCCACCTACGGGCAGTACTTC. This translates into CASSKLPGPTYGQYF. The full variable domain, completed using reference TRBV9 and TRBJ2-7, is DSGVTQTPKHLITATGQRVTLRCSPRSGDLSVYWYQQSLDQGLQFLIQYYNGEERAKGNILERFSAQQFPDLHSELNLSSLELGDSALYFCASSKLPGPTYGQYFGPGTRLTVT.

V and J are TRBV9 and TRBJ2-7; no clear D. The germline V gene encodes CDR1 SGDLS and CDR2 YYNGEE. Trimming took off 0 bases at V and 3 bases at J, with 10 bases between the two ends. The CDR3 runs to 14 residues. The CDR3 reads CASSVGERVYEQYF. Here the CDR3 DNA reads TGTGCCAGCAGCGTAGGCGAACGAGTCTACGAGCAGTACTTC.

This clonotype appeared many times. CDR3 sequence: CASSQTGGQGAFF. The CDR3 bases are TGTGCCAGCAGCCAAACGGGGGGCCAAGGAGCTTTCTTT. The rearrangement joins TRBV3-1 to TRBJ1-1; D is possibly TRBD1 (6 bases). Trimming removed 2 bases at V and 10 bases at J, with 14 bases between. Germline CDR1 is LGHDT and CDR2 is YNNKEL (reference sequence). The length of the CDR3 is 13 residues.

The chain uses TRBV20-1 and TRBJ2-7; D remains ambiguous. This CDR3 has 14 residues. The V and J ends lost 0 bases and 7 bases respectively, with 16 bases between them. CDR1 and CDR2 (germline): DFQATT, SNEGSKA (reference sequence). The CDR3 region has the DNA TGCAGTGCTAGAGATAGGTCGGTTTTGCGAGAGCAGTACTTC. Protein product: CSARDRSVLREQYF.

This clonotype was seen a few times. J is TRBJ1-3 and V is TRBV9; D gene unclear. Germline V CDR1 and CDR2: SGDLS, YYNGEE. The CDR3 is 14 residues long. V was cut by 1 base and J by 1 base, with 6 bases left in between. In DNA form, the CDR3 reads TGTGCCAGCAGCGTAACTGAGTCTGGAAACACCATATATTTT. Its translation is CASSVTESGNTIYF.

The chain couples TRBV15 to TRBJ2-3; 8 bases are shared with TRBD1. There are 13 residues in the CDR3. Per the germline V gene, CDR1 is LNHNV and CDR2 is YYDKDF (reference sequence). J gave up 7 bases and V 3 bases, and 3 bases lay outside the gene matches. The CDR3 is CATSSTGGNTQYF. CDR3 DNA: TGTGCCACCAGCAGCACAGGGGGGAATACGCAGTATTTT.

In this sample, this clonotype turned up many times. The chain employs TRBV9 and TRBJ2-7; 11 nucleotides match TRBD1. With V trimmed by 3 bases and J by 2 bases, 1 base remained unmatched. The germline gives CDR1 SGDLS, CDR2 YYNGEE. The CDR3 has 14 amino acids. The CDR3 sequence is CASSEGQGAYEQYF. Written as DNA, the CDR3 is TGTGCCAGCAGCGAGGGACAGGGGGCCTACGAGCAGTACTTC.

This clonotype was detected many times. V gene TRBV12-3 or TRBV12-4 combines with J gene TRBJ1-2; D is ambiguous. The V and J ends lost 5 bases and 3 bases respectively, with 4 bases between them. The CDR3 contains 11 residues. The CDR3 loop reads CASSTDYGYTF. The DNA of the CDR3 is TGTGCCAGCAGTACCGACTATGGCTACACCTTC.

The chain has TRBV2 and TRBJ2-7; D uncertain. The CDR3 loop spans 12 amino acids. V was pared by 5 bases and J by 4 bases, with 9 bases between. Germline V gene data show CDR1 as SNHLY and CDR2 as FYNNEI. DNA for the CDR3: TGTGCCAGCAGTTTATCGAGGTACGAGCAGTACTTC. Translated, it gives CASSLSRYEQYF.

The chain recombines TRBV19 with TRBJ1-1; no firm D call. The CDR3 sequence is 13 residues long. The V end lost 4 bases, the J end lost 5 bases, and 11 bases lay between the germline ends. CDR1 is LNHDA and CDR2 is SQIVND in the germline V gene (reference sequence). The CDR3 bases are TGTGCCAGTAGTACGGTCCATCGTACTGAAGCTTTCTTT. Its translation: CASSTVHRTEAFF.

This clonotype was seen more than once but under ten times. This sequence joins TRBV15 and TRBJ2-7, with 7 bases that match TRBD2. The CDR3 spans 13 residues. V shed 2 bases, J shed 8 bases, and the junction held 6 bases outside the gene matches. CDR1 is LNHNV and CDR2 is YYDKDF in the germline V gene (reference sequence). This chain's CDR3 is CATSRLRLAQQYF. CDR3 bases: TGTGCCACCAGCAGATTAAGACTAGCCCAGCAGTACTTC.

The V and J genes are TRBV19 and TRBJ1-6, with 9 bases fitting TRBD1. The germline V gene has CDR1 LNHDA and CDR2 SQIVND (reference sequence). The CDR3 loop spans 13 amino acids. V dropped 8 bases and J dropped 10; count of bases not matched to a gene: 6. CDR3 loop: CASRTGERSPLHF. CDR3 nucleotide sequence: TGTGCCAGTCGGACAGGGGAAAGGTCACCCCTCCACTTT. Full variable domain (outside the CDR3, taken from reference TRBV19 and TRBJ1-6): DGGITQSPKYLFRKEGQNVTLSCEQNLNHDAMYWYRQDPGQGLRLIYYSQIVNDFQKGDIAEGYSVSREKKESFPLTVTSAQKNPTAFYLCASRTGERSPLHFGNGTRLTVT.

This clonotype occurred many times. The chain joins TRBV7-2 to TRBJ2-7; possibly TRBD2 for D (5 bases). Trimming took off 5 bases at V and 4 bases at J, with 12 bases between the two ends. CDR1 and CDR2 (germline): SGHTA, FQGNSA. This CDR3 is 13 amino acids long. DNA for the CDR3: TGTGCCAGCAGCCAGCAGAGGGCGTACGAGCAGTACTTC. It is translated as CASSQQRAYEQYF.

Ten or more counts support this clonotype. The chain couples TRBV12-3 or TRBV12-4 to TRBJ2-7, with D unresolved. V was pared by 2 bases and J by 4 bases, with 9 bases between. This CDR3 spans 13 amino acids. Here the CDR3 DNA reads TGTGCCAGCAGTTTACGGTCCCAATACGAGCAGTACTTC. Amino acids: CASSLRSQYEQYF.

This clonotype was found many times. The chain couples TRBV30 to TRBJ2-7, with 10 bases lining up with TRBD2. This CDR3 region has 15 residues. V was clipped by 0 bases and J by 3 bases; unmatched bases: 5. The germline gives CDR1 GTSNPN, CDR2 SVGIG (reference sequence). The CDR3, as DNA: TGTGCCTGGAGTGTTAAGTGGACTAGCGGCTACGAGCAGTACTTC. It translates to CAWSVKWTSGYEQYF.

This clonotype was counted ten times or more. The J gene is TRBJ2-7, the V gene TRBV30; perhaps D is TRBD1 or TRBD2 (5 bases each). This CDR3 contains 16 residues. Germline-derived CDR1 and CDR2 are GTSNPN and SVGIG (reference sequence). V lost 2 bases and J 2 bases, leaving 19 bases between the germline ends. The DNA of the CDR3 is TGTGCCTGGAGTAACCCCGGGACCGCGAGCGCCTACGAGCAGTACTTC. Protein: CAWSNPGTASAYEQYF.

There are many counts of this clonotype. This chain joins TRBV11-2 and TRBJ1-1; 9 positions match TRBD1. There are 18 residues in the CDR3. CDR1 is SGHAT and CDR2 is FQNNGV in the germline V gene. Losses at the gene ends were 4 bases for V and 7 bases for J; bases not matched to a gene: 19. The chain's CDR3 is CASSSYSGQGTSKLEAFF. The CDR3 DNA reads as TGTGCCAGCAGCTCTTACTCGGGACAGGGAACGAGTAAACTTGAAGCTTTCTTT.

This clonotype was detected ten times or more. The V and J genes are TRBV5-1 and TRBJ2-5, with D perhaps TRBD1 (7 bases). V lost 0 bases, J lost 4 bases, and 10 bases lay in between. Per germline, CDR1 SGHRS and CDR2 YFSETQ. The CDR3 covers 14 residues. CDR3 sequence (DNA): TGCGCCAGCAGCTTGGGGCAGGGGGGAGAGACCCAGTACTTC. It translates to CASSLGQGGETQYF.

The genes are TRBV7-6 and TRBJ1-3; 8 bases are a match to TRBD1. The CDR3 is 15 amino acids. Germline values: CDR1 SGHVS, CDR2 FNYEAQ. The V gene end was trimmed by 3 bases and the J gene end by 2 bases; junction bases not matched to a gene: 3. The CDR3 protein is CASSLLQGAGNTIYF. CDR3 nucleotides: TGTGCCAGCAGCTTGCTACAGGGGGCTGGAAACACCATATATTTT.

This chain joins TRBV25-1 and TRBJ1-6, with a tentative D call TRBD1 (5 bases). CDR3 length equals 14 residues. Germline V gives CDR1 MGHDK, CDR2 SYGVNS. V lost 8 bases, J lost 5 bases, and 13 bases lay in between. The CDR3 region is CASSALGDNSPLHF. The CDR3 DNA reads as TGTGCCAGCTCCGCCTTGGGGGATAATTCACCCCTCCACTTT.

The rearrangement uses TRBV19 and TRBJ1-2; no clear D. V was trimmed by 5 bases and J by 8 bases, leaving 12 bases between them. This CDR3 contains 12 residues. Germline V CDR1 and CDR2: LNHDA, SQIVND (reference sequence). This chain's CDR3 is CASSPTARGYTF. The CDR3 DNA is TGTGCCAGTAGTCCTACCGCTAGGGGCTACACCTTC.

This clonotype appeared many times. The chain is built from TRBV27 and TRBJ2-7; 7 bases are a match to TRBD1. Germline CDR1 MNHEY, CDR2 SMNVEV (reference sequence). The length of the CDR3 is 16 residues. J gave up 5 bases and V 3 bases, and 13 bases lay outside the gene matches. CDR3 in amino acids: CASSFLSTQGLDEQYF. CDR3 nucleotides: TGTGCCAGCAGTTTTCTTTCGACACAGGGGCTCGACGAGCAGTACTTC.

Details on this clonotype: One base away lies a much larger clone, so this may be a sequencing read error. The rearrangement uses TRBV28 and TRBJ2-3; D gene ambiguous. The germline V gene encodes CDR1 MDHEN and CDR2 SYDVKM. The CDR3 is 14 amino acids. The CDR3 is CAGSLRVRADTQYF. For the CDR3, the DNA is TGTGCCGGCAGTTTAAGGGTCCGGGCAGATACGCAGTATTTT.

The chain joins TRBV30 to TRBJ1-5; tentatively, D is TRBD1 (6 bases). The germline V and J ends were trimmed by 2 bases and 9 bases, with 20 bases remaining between them. The CDR3 is 15 residues long. Germline lookup yields CDR1 GTSNPN and CDR2 SVGIG (reference sequence). The CDR3 sequence: CAWSPGGARSRPQHF. In DNA, the CDR3 is TGTGCCTGGAGTCCCGGGGGGGCACGCTCACGGCCCCAGCATTTT. The entire variable domain, with the rest obtained from reference TRBV30 and TRBJ1-5, is as follows: SQTIHQWPATLVQPVGSPLSLECTVEGTSNPNLYWYRQAAGRGLQLLFYSVGIGQISSEVPQNLSASRPQDRQFILSSKKLLLSDSGFYLCAWSPGGARSRPQHFGDGTRLSIL.